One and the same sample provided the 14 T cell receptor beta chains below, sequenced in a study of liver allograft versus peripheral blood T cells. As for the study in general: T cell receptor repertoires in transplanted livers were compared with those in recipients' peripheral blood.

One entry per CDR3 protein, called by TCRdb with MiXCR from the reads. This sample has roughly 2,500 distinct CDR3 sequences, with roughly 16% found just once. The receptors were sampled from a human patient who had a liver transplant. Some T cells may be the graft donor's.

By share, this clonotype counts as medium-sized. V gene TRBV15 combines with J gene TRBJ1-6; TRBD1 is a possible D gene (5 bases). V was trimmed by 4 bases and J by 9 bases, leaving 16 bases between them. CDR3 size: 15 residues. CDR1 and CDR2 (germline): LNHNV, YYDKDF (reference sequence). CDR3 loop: CATSTRDGGVSPLHF. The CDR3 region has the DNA TGTGCCACCAGCACCCGGGACGGTGGGGTTTCACCCCTCCACTTT.

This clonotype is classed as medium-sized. CDR3 residues: CASSIWRQETQYF. The CDR3 DNA sequence: TGTGCCAGCAGTATCTGGCGACAAGAGACCCAGTACTTC. V usage is TRBV27 and J usage is TRBJ2-5, with no clear D. Trimming pared 5 bases from V and 2 bases from J, leaving 9 bases between. CDR3 length: 13 amino acids. Germline lookup yields CDR1 MNHEY and CDR2 SMNVEV (reference sequence).

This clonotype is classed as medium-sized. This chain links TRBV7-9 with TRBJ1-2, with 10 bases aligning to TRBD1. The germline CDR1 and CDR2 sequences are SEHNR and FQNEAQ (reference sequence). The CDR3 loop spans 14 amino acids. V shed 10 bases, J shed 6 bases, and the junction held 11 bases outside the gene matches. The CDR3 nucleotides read TGTGCCATCCTGGGGGTCGGGACAGGGGATGGCTACACCTTC. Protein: CAILGVGTGDGYTF.

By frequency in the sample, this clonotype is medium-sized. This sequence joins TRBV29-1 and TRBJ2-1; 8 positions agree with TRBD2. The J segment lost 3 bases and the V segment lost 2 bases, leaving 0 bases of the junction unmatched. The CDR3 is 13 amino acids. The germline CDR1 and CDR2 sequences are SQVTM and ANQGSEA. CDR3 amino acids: CSVERGGYNEQFF. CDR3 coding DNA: TGCAGCGTTGAACGGGGGGGCTACAATGAGCAGTTCTTC.

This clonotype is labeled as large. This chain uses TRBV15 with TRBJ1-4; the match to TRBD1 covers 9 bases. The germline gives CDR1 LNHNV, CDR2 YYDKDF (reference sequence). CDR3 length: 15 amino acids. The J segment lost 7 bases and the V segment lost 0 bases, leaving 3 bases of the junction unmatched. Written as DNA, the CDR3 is TGTGCCACCAGCAGAGATCTACAGGGGGCTGAAAAACTGTTTTTT. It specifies CATSRDLQGAEKLFF.

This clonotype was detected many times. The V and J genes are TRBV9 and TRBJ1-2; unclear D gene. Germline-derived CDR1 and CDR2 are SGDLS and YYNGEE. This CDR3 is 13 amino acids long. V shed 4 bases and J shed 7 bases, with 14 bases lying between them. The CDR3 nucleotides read TGTGCCAGCAGCTCCCCCCTCATAAGTGGCTACACCTTC. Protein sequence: CASSSPLISGYTF.

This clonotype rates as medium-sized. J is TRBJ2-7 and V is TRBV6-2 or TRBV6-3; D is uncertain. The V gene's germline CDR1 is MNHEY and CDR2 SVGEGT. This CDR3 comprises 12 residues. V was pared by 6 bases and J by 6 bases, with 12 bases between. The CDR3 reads CASSIDLSEQYF. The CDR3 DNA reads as TGTGCCAGCAGCATAGATCTATCCGAGCAGTACTTC.

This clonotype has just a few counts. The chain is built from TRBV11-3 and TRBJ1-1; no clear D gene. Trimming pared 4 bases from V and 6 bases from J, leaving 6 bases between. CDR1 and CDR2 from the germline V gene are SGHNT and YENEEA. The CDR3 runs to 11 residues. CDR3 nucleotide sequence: TGTGCCAGCAGCTCCCGACCTGAAGCTTTCTTT. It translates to CASSSRPEAFF.

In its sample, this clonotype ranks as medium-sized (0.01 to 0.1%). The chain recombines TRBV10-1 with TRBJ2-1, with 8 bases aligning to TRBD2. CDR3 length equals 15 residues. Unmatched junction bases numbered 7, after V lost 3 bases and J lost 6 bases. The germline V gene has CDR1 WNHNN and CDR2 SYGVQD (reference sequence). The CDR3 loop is CASSEVAGFSNEQFF. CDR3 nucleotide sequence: TGCGCCAGCAGTGAAGTAGCGGGGTTCTCCAATGAGCAGTTCTTC.

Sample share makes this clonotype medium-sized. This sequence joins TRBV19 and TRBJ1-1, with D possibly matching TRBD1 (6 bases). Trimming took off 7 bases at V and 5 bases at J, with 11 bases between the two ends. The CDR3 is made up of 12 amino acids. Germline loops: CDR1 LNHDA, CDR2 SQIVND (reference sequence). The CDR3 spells CASNKGGTEAFF. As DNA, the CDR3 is TGTGCCAGTAATAAGGGGGGGACTGAAGCTTTCTTT.

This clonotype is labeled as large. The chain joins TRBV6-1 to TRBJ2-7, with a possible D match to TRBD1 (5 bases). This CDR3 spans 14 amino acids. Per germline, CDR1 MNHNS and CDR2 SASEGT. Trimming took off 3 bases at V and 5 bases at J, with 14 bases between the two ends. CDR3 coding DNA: TGTGCCAGCAGTGAGAAGGGGTTAAGTGACGAGCAGTACTTC. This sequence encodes CASSEKGLSDEQYF.

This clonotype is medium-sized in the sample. CDR3 sequence: CASSGTGVNTEAFF. The CDR3 DNA sequence: TGTGCCAGCTCGGGGACAGGGGTGAACACTGAAGCTTTCTTT. The chain employs TRBV18 and TRBJ1-1, with 10 bases aligning to TRBD1. Germline CDR1 KGHSH, CDR2 LQKENI. The V gene end was trimmed by 6 bases and the J gene end by 0 bases; junction bases not matched to a gene: 1. CDR3 length equals 14 residues.

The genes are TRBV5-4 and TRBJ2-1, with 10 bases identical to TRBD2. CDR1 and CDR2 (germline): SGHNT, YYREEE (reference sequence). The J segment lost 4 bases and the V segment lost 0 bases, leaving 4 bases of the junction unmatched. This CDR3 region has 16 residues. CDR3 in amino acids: CASSLDPAGGYNEQFF. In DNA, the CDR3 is TGTGCCAGCAGCTTGGACCCAGCGGGGGGGTACAATGAGCAGTTCTTC.

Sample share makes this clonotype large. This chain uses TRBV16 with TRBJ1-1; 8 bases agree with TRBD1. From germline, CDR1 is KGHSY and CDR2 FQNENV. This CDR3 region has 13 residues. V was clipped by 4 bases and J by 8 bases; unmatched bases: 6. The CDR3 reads CASSPGQGTEAFF. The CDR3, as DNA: TGTGCCAGCAGCCCCGGACAGGGTACCGAAGCTTTCTTT.